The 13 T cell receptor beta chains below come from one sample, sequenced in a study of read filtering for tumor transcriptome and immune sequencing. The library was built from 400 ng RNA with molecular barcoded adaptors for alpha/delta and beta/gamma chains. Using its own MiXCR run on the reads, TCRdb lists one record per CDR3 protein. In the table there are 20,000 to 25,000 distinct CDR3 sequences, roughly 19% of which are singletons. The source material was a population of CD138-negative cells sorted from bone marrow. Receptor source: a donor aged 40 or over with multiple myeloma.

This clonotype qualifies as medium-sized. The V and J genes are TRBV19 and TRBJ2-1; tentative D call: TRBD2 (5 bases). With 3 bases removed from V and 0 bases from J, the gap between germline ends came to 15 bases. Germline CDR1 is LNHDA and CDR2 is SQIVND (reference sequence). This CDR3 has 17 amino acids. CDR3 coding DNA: TGTGCCAGTAGTATGGACCCACCGGGAAGCTCCTACAATGAGCAGTTCTTC. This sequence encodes CASSMDPPGSSYNEQFF.

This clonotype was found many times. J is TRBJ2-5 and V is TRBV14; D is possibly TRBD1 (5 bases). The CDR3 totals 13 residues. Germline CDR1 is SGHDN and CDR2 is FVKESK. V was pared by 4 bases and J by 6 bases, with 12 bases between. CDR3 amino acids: CASSLDSVQTQYF. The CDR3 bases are TGTGCCAGCAGCCTCGACAGCGTCCAGACCCAGTACTTC. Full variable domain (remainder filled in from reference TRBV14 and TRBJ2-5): EAGVTQFPSHSVIEKGQTVTLRCDPISGHDNLYWYRRVMGKEIKFLLHFVKESKQDESGMPNNRFLAERTGGTYSTLKVQPAELEDSGVYFCASSLDSVQTQYFGPGTRLLVL.

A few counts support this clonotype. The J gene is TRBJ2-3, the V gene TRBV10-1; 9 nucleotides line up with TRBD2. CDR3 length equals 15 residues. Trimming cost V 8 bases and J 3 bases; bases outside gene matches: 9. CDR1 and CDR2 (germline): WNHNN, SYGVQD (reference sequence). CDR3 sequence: CASGIAGAGTDTQYF. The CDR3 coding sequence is TGCGCCAGCGGAATAGCGGGAGCGGGAACAGATACGCAGTATTTT.

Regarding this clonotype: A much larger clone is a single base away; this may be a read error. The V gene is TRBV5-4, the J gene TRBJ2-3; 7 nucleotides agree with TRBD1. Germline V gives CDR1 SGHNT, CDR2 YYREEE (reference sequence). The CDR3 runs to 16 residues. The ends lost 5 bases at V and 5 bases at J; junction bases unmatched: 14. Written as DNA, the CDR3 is TGTGCCAGCAGAAATAACAGACAGGGCTCGGGAGATACGCAGTATTTT. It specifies CASRNNRQGSGDTQYF.

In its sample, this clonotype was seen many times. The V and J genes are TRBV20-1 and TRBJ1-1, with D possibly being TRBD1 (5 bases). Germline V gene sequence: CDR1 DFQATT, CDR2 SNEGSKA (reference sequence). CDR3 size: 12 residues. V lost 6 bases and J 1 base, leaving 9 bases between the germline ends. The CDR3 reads CSAVRGNTEAFF. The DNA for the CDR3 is TGCAGTGCCGTAAGGGGGAACACTGAAGCTTTCTTT.

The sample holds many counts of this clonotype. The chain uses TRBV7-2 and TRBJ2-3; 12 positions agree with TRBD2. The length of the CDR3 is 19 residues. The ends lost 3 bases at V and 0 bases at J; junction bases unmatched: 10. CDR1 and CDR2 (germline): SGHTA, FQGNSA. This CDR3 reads CASSFSRLAGGISTDTQYF. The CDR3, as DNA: TGTGCCAGCAGCTTTAGTAGGCTAGCGGGAGGGATTAGCACAGATACGCAGTATTTT.

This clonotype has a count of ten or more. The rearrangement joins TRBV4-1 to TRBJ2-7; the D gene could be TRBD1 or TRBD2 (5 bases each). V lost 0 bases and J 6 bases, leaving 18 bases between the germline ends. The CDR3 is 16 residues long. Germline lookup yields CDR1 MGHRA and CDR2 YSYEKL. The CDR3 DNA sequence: TGCGCCAGCAGCCAAGATCCAGGGAGTACCCTTAGCGAGCAGTACTTC. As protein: CASSQDPGSTLSEQYF.

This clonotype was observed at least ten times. In DNA, the CDR3 is TGTGCCACCAGCCCACTGGGACTAAACGCCGGGGAGCTGTTTTTT. This gives the protein CATSPLGLNAGELFF. The chain recombines TRBV24-1 with TRBJ2-2, with 7 bases that match TRBD2. The J segment lost 6 bases and the V segment lost 7 bases, leaving 10 bases of the junction unmatched. Germline V CDR1 and CDR2: KGHDR, SFDVKD. The CDR3 extends over 15 amino acids.

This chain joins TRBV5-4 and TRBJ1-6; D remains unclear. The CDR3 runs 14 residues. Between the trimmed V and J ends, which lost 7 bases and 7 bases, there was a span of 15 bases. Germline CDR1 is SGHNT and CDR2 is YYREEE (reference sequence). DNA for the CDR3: TGTGCCAGCTCCCTAGGCTACGACAATTCACCCCTCCACTTT. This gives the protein CASSLGYDNSPLHF.

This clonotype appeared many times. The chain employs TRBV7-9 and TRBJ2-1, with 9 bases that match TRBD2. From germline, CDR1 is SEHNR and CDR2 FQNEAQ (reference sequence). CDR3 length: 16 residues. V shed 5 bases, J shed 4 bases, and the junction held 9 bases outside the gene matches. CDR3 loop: CASSPPGTSRYNEQFF. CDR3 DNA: TGTGCCAGCAGCCCTCCTGGGACTAGCAGATACAATGAGCAGTTCTTC.

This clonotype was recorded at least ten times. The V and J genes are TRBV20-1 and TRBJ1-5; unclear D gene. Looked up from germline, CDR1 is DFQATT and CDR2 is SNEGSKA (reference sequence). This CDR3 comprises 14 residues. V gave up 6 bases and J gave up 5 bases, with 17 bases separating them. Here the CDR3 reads CSAKSPGVDQPQHF. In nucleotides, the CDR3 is TGCAGTGCAAAATCTCCCGGAGTCGATCAGCCCCAGCATTTT.

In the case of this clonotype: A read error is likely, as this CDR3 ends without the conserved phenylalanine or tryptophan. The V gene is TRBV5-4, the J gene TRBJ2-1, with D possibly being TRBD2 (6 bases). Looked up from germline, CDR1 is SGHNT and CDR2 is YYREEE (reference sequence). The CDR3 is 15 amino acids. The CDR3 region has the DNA TGCGTCAGCAGCTCCACGGCGGGATCCTACAATGAGCAGTTCTCC. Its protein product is CVSSSTAGSYNEQFS.

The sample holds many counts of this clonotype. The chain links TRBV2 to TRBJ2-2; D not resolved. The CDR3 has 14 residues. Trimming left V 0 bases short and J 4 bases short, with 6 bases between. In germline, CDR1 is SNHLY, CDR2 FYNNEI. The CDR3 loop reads CASSEAKVTGELFF. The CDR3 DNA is TGTGCCAGCAGTGAAGCCAAAGTCACCGGGGAGCTGTTTTTT.